These 13 T cell receptor beta chains were all obtained from the same sample, sequenced in a study of Graves' ophthalmopathy and Graves' hyperthyroidism. The TCR beta CDR3 regions underwent amplification from RNA transcripts. The library came from an HTBI-primed first-round RT-PCR and a second-round multiplex PCR. From the multiplex PCR reads, TCRdb called clonotypes with MiXCR, one entry per CDR3 protein. The sample yields 680,000 or so distinct CDR3 sequences, approximately 22% seen once. Sequencing was carried out using peripheral blood. The receptor source for this set is a woman younger than 35 with stable Graves' hyperthyroidism. Some clones in this sample may be carry-over from other donors' samples.

This clonotype was recorded a few times. The chain recombines TRBV19 with TRBJ1-1, with D possibly being TRBD1 (5 bases). Trimming pared 7 bases from V and 1 base from J, leaving 13 bases between. The CDR3 extends over 14 amino acids. Germline CDR1 and CDR2: LNHDA and SQIVND (reference sequence). The CDR3 reads CASTHRQRNTEAFF. CDR3 bases: TGTGCCAGTACGCATAGACAGCGGAACACTGAAGCTTTCTTT.

V usage is TRBV4-1 and J usage is TRBJ1-5; D unresolved. Per germline, CDR1 MGHRA and CDR2 YSYEKL. This CDR3 is 15 amino acids long. Trimming cost V 0 bases and J 1 base, with 7 bases left between them. The CDR3 region is CASSQDLFSNQPQHF. DNA for the CDR3: TGCGCCAGCAGCCAAGATCTCTTCAGCAATCAGCCCCAGCATTTT.

This clonotype was seen at least ten times. The J gene is TRBJ2-5, the V gene TRBV5-1; D gene ambiguous. The CDR3 contains 13 residues. The V end was cut by 1 base, the J end by 3 bases, with 7 bases between. Germline loops: CDR1 SGHRS, CDR2 YFSETQ. The CDR3: CASSLIQEETQYF. As DNA, the CDR3 is TGCGCCAGCAGCTTGATCCAGGAAGAGACCCAGTACTTC.

There are many counts of this clonotype. The DNA for the CDR3 is TGTGCCAGCAGTTCAAAGACATCGGACGGGGAGCTGTTTTTT. It translates to CASSSKTSDGELFF. The chain recombines TRBV2 with TRBJ2-2; D gene ambiguous. From germline, CDR1 is SNHLY and CDR2 FYNNEI. V lost 5 bases, J lost 7 bases, and 14 bases lay in between. This CDR3 region has 14 residues.

J is TRBJ2-7 and V is TRBV13; 8 bases agree with TRBD2. With 8 bases clipped from V and 7 bases from J, the junction kept 22 bases outside the gene matches. The V gene's germline CDR1 is PRHDT and CDR2 FYEKMQ (reference sequence). The CDR3 has 17 residues. In DNA form, the CDR3 reads TGTGCCAGCGGTACCTTCGGGGGGGCGGGAGAGGTTGGTGAGCAGTACTTC. Translation gives CASGTFGGAGEVGEQYF.

This clonotype was detected ten times or more. The chain couples TRBV15 to TRBJ2-2, with a weak D call TRBD1 (6 bases). The CDR3 covers 14 residues. The germline gives CDR1 LNHNV, CDR2 YYDKDF (reference sequence). V was shortened by 5 bases and J by 6 bases, with 13 bases between the two germline ends. CDR3 bases: TGTGCCACCAGCGGCCGGACAGAACCCGGGGAGCTGTTTTTT. Translating it yields CATSGRTEPGELFF.

V and J are TRBV12-3 or TRBV12-4 and TRBJ2-7; D not certain. The V and J ends lost 4 bases and 6 bases respectively, with 7 bases between them. This CDR3 has 11 residues. The CDR3 region is CASSSSPEQYF. CDR3 in DNA: TGTGCCAGCAGTTCGAGTCCCGAGCAGTACTTC.

The sample holds many counts of this clonotype. This chain uses TRBV5-1 with TRBJ2-5; TRBD1 matches at 9 bases. The CDR3 is made up of 16 amino acids. Germline-derived CDR1 and CDR2 are SGHRS and YFSETQ. After removal of 2 bases from V and 4 bases from J, the junction contained 9 bases not matched to a gene. CDR3 coding DNA: TGCGCCAGCAGCTTCTCCGGGACAGGGTCCCCAGAGACCCAGTACTTC. Amino acids: CASSFSGTGSPETQYF.

The J gene is TRBJ1-1, the V gene TRBV15, with 10 bases matching TRBD1. This CDR3 is 16 amino acids long. From germline, CDR1 is LNHNV and CDR2 YYDKDF (reference sequence). V was pared by 2 bases and J by 3 bases, with 6 bases of the junction left unmatched. The CDR3 bases are TGTGCCACCAGCAGATCAGCCGGGACAGGGGACACTGAAGCTTTCTTT. Translated: CATSRSAGTGDTEAFF.

CDR3 coding DNA: TGTGCCAGCACCCAGAGGGCTGGCTATGGCTACACCTTC. Its translation: CASTQRAGYGYTF. The chain combines TRBV6-1 with TRBJ1-2; the D is unclear. Trimming left V 7 bases short and J 4 bases short, with 13 bases between. The germline gives CDR1 MNHNS, CDR2 SASEGT. The CDR3 has 13 amino acids.

This clonotype was seen more than once but under ten times. This chain joins TRBV18 and TRBJ1-3; D is ambiguous. The CDR3 consists of 16 residues. Germline loops: CDR1 KGHSH, CDR2 LQKENI. The V end lost 3 bases, the J end lost 4 bases, and 16 bases lay between the germline ends. CDR3 coding DNA: TGTGCCAGCTCACCCAGGACCCTTTCGGGGGGAAACACCATATATTTT. It specifies CASSPRTLSGGNTIYF.

This clonotype occurred many times. V gene TRBV20-1 combines with J gene TRBJ1-3, with TRBD1 matching 8 bases. The junction had 5 bases not matched to a gene; V was cut back by 3 bases and J by 7 bases. The CDR3 is 13 residues long. Germline CDR1 DFQATT, CDR2 SNEGSKA (reference sequence). Here the CDR3 reads CSASDRGLNTIYF. CDR3 sequence (DNA): TGCAGTGCTAGTGACAGGGGCTTGAACACCATATATTTT.

This clonotype has ten or more counts. The chain is built from TRBV6-1 and TRBJ1-3; D ambiguous. The germline CDR1 and CDR2 sequences are MNHNS and SASEGT. The CDR3 length is 13 residues. V lost 2 bases and J 4 bases, leaving 6 bases between the germline ends. The CDR3 DNA is TGTGCCAGCAGTGAATTCGGGGGAAACACCATATATTTT. It specifies CASSEFGGNTIYF.